This T cell receptor (beta chain) originates from a study of cytomegalovirus exposure and HLA in healthy donors. Study-level findings and limits: There were approximately 150 TCR beta chains listed as cytomegalovirus-associated. Among the CMV-associated chains, a few were confirmed in vitro as specific for CMV antigens. Most sequenced TCRs were rare (though some public TCRs occurred in many donors).

For this clone: Its antigen remains unidentified.

The germline V and J ends were trimmed by 2 bases and 4 bases, with 15 bases remaining between them. In germline, CDR1 is SGHRS, CDR2 YFSETQ. The CDR3 consists of 15 residues. Separation from the roughly 700-subject first cohort characterized the 120-subject validation cohort, to which the donors belonged. The protocol was immunoSEQ multiplex PCR, while the TCRdb copy is restricted to in-frame clones and leaves out a portion. This table holds 110,000 or so clones, approximately 88% found once. The sample comprised PBMCs. This TCR was sampled from a man aged 18 to 29 in good health and CMV-seronegative. The chain carries TRBV5-1 and TRBJ1-2; D is ambiguous. CDR3 in amino acids: CASSLMAVLAYGYTF. CDR3 in DNA: TGCGCCAGCAGCTTAATGGCTGTGTTAGCCTATGGCTACACCTTC.